This T cell receptor beta chain was identified in a study of cytotoxic CD8 clonotypes in ibrutinib-treated CLL. Sequenced by immunoSEQ multiplex PCR; TCRdb stores in-frame clones only, minus some. The sample lists some 290,000 clones, roughly 85% seen once, with over 6.5% in the top ten. Germline V gene sequence: CDR1 LGHNA, CDR2 YSLEER. This CDR3 has 16 amino acids. Trimming took 0 bases from V and 8 from J, leaving 18 bases between them. The chain joins TRBV4-3 to TRBJ2-3; D perhaps matches TRBD2 (6 bases). This material consisted of PBMCs, taken before ibrutinib treatment. The source is a human donor with chronic lymphocytic leukemia. CDR3 coding DNA: TGCGCCAGCAGCCAAGATGTCGGGCTGCACGGGGGTACGCAGTATTTT. Protein sequence: CASSQDVGLHGGTQYF.